This T cell receptor (beta chain) was recorded in a study of shared clonotypes between healthy human individuals. Assay used: immunoSEQ multiplex PCR; TCRdb lists only in-frame clones, some missing. The sample comprises roughly 590,000 clones, about 95% of which are singletons, and approximately 0.1% rests with the top ten. About this clone itself: The identical CDR3 is also encoded by other nucleotide sequences in the sample.

Naive CD8 populations comprised CD45RO-negative cells positively selected for CCR7, excluding terminally differentiated effector memory CD45RA+ cells. The receptor was isolated from a woman younger than 45 in good health. Input material: naive CD8+ T cells sorted from blood.

The CDR3 loop is CATSRAGTEAFF. CDR3 bases: TGTGCCACCAGCAGAGCCGGGACAGAAGCTTTCTTT. V usage is TRBV15 and J usage is TRBJ1-1, with D perhaps TRBD1 (6 bases). CDR3 size: 12 residues. The germline CDR1 and CDR2 sequences are LNHNV and YYDKDF (reference sequence). V lost 1 base to trimming and J lost 8 bases, with 8 bases between them.